These 11 T cell receptor beta chains were all obtained from the same sample, sequenced in a study of blood T cell repertoires in COVID-19. The repertoire was sequenced with immunoSEQ multiplex PCR; TCRdb's copy has only in-frame clones and lacks some. The sample consists of around 290,000 clones, roughly 91% of them appearing once. The sequenced material came from PBMCs or T cells enriched from blood (not recorded which). Source of these receptors: a woman in her sixties or seventies in a cohort exposed to, infected with or recovered from COVID-19 (not recorded which).

This clone was recorded only once. The chain links TRBV7-2 to TRBJ2-1, with 9 bases aligning to TRBD1. In germline, CDR1 is SGHTA, CDR2 FQGNSA. V was clipped by 4 bases and J by 13 bases; unmatched bases: 8. CDR3 length: 13 residues. CDR3 nucleotide sequence: TGTGCCAGCAGCTATAACAGGGGGCGAGATCAGTTCTTC. It yields the protein CASSYNRGRDQFF.

The CDR3 DNA sequence: TGTGCCAGCAGTTTGAAAGCGGGGGGACAAGAGACCCAGTACTTC. Protein: CASSLKAGGQETQYF. The V call is TRBV6-5, the J call TRBJ2-5; TRBD2 matches at 9 bases. The junction had 5 bases not matched to a gene; V was cut back by 4 bases and J by 2 bases. The CDR3 has 15 amino acids. Per germline, CDR1 MNHEY and CDR2 SVGAGI.

CDR3 in DNA: TGTGCCAGCTGCCTAACAGGGGACAACACTGAAGCTTTCTTT. Encoded protein: CASCLTGDNTEAFF. The V gene is TRBV18, the J gene TRBJ1-1, with 7 bases matching TRBD1. The J segment lost 2 bases and the V segment lost 7 bases, leaving 7 bases of the junction unmatched. This CDR3 contains 14 residues. The germline V gene encodes CDR1 KGHSH and CDR2 LQKENI.

V gene TRBV7-2 combines with J gene TRBJ2-1; TRBD1 aligns across 7 bases. The CDR3 loop spans 15 amino acids. With 7 bases clipped from V and 3 bases from J, the junction kept 9 bases outside the gene matches. Looked up from germline, CDR1 is SGHTA and CDR2 is FQGNSA. The CDR3 reads CASILTGTDYNEQFF. The CDR3 DNA is TGTGCCAGCATCCTGACAGGGACCGACTACAATGAGCAGTTCTTC.

The chain has TRBV7-9 and TRBJ2-3, with D perhaps TRBD2 (6 bases). The V gene lost 4 bases and the J gene lost 1 base, with 12 bases spanning the gap. Germline-derived CDR1 and CDR2 are SEHNR and FQNEAQ (reference sequence). This CDR3 is 15 amino acids long. CDR3 nucleotides: TGTGCCAGCAGCTGGGAGGAGATGGGCACAGATACGCAGTATTTT. Protein: CASSWEEMGTDTQYF.

The chain recombines TRBV12-3 or TRBV12-4 with TRBJ2-1; D is possibly TRBD2 (5 bases). The germline V and J ends were trimmed by 6 bases and 2 bases, with 8 bases remaining between them. The CDR3 is made up of 13 amino acids. Written as DNA, the CDR3 is TGTGCCAGCAGGACTAACACCTACAATGAGCAGTTCTTC. Encoded protein: CASRTNTYNEQFF.

This clone was seen at least ten times. This chain joins TRBV7-6 and TRBJ2-2; 7 bases map to TRBD2. Trimming cost V 7 bases and J 0 bases; bases outside gene matches: 5. The CDR3 loop spans 15 amino acids. Looked up from germline, CDR1 is SGHVS and CDR2 is FNYEAQ. The CDR3 DNA reads as TGTGCCAGCAAGGTCGGGACTACGAACACCGGGGAGCTGTTTTTT. Its protein is CASKVGTTNTGELFF.

The V and J genes are TRBV30 and TRBJ2-7, with 9 bases lining up with TRBD2. Germline V gene lookup returns CDR1 GTSNPN and CDR2 SVGIG (reference sequence). The CDR3 consists of 12 residues. Trimming removed 7 bases from V and 2 bases from J; junction bases left unmatched: 3. In DNA, the CDR3 is TGTGCCTCCACTAGCGGGCCCTACGAGCAGTACTTC. Translating gives CASTSGPYEQYF.

In this sample, this clone turned up once. The rearrangement uses TRBV24-1 and TRBJ2-1; the D is unclear. Germline CDR1 KGHDR, CDR2 SFDVKD. V lost 6 bases, J lost 1 base, and 6 bases lay in between. The CDR3 loop spans 13 amino acids. The CDR3 DNA sequence: TGTGCCACCAGTACGAGATCCTACAATGAGCAGTTCTTC. It translates to CATSTRSYNEQFF.

V gene TRBV10-3 combines with J gene TRBJ2-7, with 10 bases aligning to TRBD2. The CDR3 covers 17 residues. Germline trimming cut 6 bases from V and 2 bases from J; bases unmatched to any gene: 13. CDR1 ENHRY and CDR2 SYGVKD come from the germline V gene. The CDR3 sequence: CAIRGAPSGSGAYEQYF. The CDR3 nucleotides are TGTGCCATCAGGGGGGCACCTAGCGGGAGCGGAGCCTACGAGCAGTACTTC.

The rearrangement joins TRBV5-6 to TRBJ2-3; TRBD1 aligns across 9 bases. Germline CDR1 is SGHDT and CDR2 is YYEEEE. J was trimmed by 4 bases and V by 2 bases; bases with no gene match: 11. This CDR3 is 17 amino acids long. The CDR3 is CASSFMGQGGRADTQYF. DNA for the CDR3: TGTGCCAGCAGCTTCATGGGACAGGGAGGGCGGGCAGATACGCAGTATTTT.